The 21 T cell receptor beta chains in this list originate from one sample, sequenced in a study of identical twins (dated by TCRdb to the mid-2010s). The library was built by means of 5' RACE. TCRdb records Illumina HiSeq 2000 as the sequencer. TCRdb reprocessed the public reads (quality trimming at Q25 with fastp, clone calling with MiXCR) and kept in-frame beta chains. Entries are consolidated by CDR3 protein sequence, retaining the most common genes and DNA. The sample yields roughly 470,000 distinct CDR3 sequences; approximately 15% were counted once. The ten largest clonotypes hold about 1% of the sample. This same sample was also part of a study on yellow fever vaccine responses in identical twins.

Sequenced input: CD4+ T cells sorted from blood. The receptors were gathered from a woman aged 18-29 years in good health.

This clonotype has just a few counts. The CDR3 loop is CASSLGQTKNIQYF. Here the CDR3 DNA reads TGTGCCAGCAGCTTAGGCCAGACCAAAAACATTCAGTACTTC. The V gene is TRBV7-8, the J gene TRBJ2-4; D unresolved. Germline loops: CDR1 SGHVS, CDR2 FQNEAQ. The CDR3 totals 14 residues. Trimming removed 1 base from V and 2 bases from J, with 6 bases in between. Together with reference TRBV7-8 and TRBJ2-4, the CDR3 gives the full variable domain: GAGVSQSPRYKVAKRGQDVALRCDPISGHVSLFWYQQALGQGPEFLTYFQNEAQLDKSGLPSDRFFAERPEGSVSTLKIQRTQQEDSAVYLCASSLGQTKNIQYFGAGTRLSVL.

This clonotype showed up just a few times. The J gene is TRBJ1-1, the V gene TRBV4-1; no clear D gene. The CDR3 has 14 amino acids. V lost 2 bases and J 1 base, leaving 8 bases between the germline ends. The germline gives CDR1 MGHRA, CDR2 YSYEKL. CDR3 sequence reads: CASSQIAPNTEAFF. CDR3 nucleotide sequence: TGCGCCAGCAGCCAAATAGCCCCGAACACTGAAGCTTTCTTT.

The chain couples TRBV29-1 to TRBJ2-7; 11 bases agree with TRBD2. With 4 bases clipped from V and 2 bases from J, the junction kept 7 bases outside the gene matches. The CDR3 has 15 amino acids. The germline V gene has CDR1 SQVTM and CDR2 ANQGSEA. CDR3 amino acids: CSVALVAGGPYEQYF. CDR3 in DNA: TGCAGCGTTGCGCTGGTAGCGGGAGGGCCCTACGAGCAGTACTTC.

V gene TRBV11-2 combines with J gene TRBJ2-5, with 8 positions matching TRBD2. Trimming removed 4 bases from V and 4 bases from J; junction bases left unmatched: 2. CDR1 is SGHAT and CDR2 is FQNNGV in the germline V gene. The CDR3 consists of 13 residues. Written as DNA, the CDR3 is TGTGCCAGCAGCTGGAGCGGGAGAGAGACCCAGTACTTC. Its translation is CASSWSGRETQYF.

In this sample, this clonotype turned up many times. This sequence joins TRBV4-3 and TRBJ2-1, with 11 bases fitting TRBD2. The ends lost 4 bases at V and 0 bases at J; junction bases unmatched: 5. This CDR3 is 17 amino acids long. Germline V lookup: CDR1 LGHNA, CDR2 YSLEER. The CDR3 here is CASSLGLAGLSYNEQFF. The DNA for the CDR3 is TGCGCCAGCAGCCTCGGACTAGCGGGTCTCTCCTACAATGAGCAGTTCTTC.

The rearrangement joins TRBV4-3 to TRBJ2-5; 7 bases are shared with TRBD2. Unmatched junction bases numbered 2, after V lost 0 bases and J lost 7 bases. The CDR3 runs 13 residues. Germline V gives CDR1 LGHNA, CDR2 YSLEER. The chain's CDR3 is CASSQEGGGTQYF. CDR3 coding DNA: TGCGCCAGCAGCCAAGAAGGCGGGGGGACCCAGTACTTC.

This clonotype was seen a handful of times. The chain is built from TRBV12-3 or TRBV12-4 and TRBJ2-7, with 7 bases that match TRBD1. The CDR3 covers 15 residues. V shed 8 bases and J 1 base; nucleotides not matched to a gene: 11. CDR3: CASGLTDRRSYEQYF. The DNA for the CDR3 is TGTGCCAGCGGCCTAACGGACAGGCGATCCTACGAGCAGTACTTC.

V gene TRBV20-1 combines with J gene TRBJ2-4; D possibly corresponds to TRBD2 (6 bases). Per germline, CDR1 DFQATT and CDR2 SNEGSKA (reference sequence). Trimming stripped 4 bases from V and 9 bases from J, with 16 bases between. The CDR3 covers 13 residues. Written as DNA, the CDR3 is TGCAGTGCTACCCCCGTCGGGGGAGGCATTCAGTACTTC. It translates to CSATPVGGGIQYF.

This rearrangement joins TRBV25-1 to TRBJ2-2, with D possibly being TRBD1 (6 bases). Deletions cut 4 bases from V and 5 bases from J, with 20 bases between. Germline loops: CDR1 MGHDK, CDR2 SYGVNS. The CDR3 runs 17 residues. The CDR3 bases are TGTGCCAGCAGTGCCGAACCCGGGACATCCCCTACCGGGGAGCTGTTTTTT. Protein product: CASSAEPGTSPTGELFF.

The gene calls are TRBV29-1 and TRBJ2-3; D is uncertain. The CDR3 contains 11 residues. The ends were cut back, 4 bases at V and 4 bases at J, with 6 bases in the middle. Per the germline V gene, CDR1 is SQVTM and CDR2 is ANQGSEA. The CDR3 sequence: CSVAPADTQYF. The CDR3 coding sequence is TGCAGCGTTGCCCCGGCAGATACGCAGTATTTT.

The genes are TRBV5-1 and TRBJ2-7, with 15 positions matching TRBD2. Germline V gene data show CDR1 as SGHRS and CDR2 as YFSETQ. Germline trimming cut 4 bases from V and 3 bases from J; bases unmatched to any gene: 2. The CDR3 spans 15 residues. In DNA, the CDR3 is TGCGCCAGCAGCGGACTAGCGGGGGGGAGCTACGAGCAGTACTTC. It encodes CASSGLAGGSYEQYF.

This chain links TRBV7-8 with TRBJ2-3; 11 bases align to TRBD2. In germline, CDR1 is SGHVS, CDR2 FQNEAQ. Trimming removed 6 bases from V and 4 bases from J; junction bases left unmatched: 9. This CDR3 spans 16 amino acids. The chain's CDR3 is CASRKLAGEKSDTQYF. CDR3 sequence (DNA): TGTGCCAGCAGGAAACTAGCGGGGGAAAAATCAGATACGCAGTATTTT.

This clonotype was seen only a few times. The CDR3 is CASSLAEQSGELFF. In DNA, the CDR3 is TGTGCCAGCAGCTTAGCGGAGCAGTCCGGGGAGCTGTTTTTT. The J gene is TRBJ2-2, the V gene TRBV7-2; unclear D gene. The CDR3 consists of 14 residues. V dropped 0 bases and J dropped 6 bases, with 8 bases sitting between them. The germline gives CDR1 SGHTA, CDR2 FQGNSA.

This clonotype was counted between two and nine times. CDR3 nucleotides: TGTGCCAGCAGCCTAATGGGAGGAGGGGCCAACGTCCTGACTTTC. Protein sequence: CASSLMGGGANVLTF. The V and J genes are TRBV14 and TRBJ2-6; TRBD2 is a possible D gene (6 bases). CDR1 and CDR2 (germline): SGHDN, FVKESK. This CDR3 contains 15 residues. Trimming stripped 4 bases from V and 4 bases from J, with 11 bases between.

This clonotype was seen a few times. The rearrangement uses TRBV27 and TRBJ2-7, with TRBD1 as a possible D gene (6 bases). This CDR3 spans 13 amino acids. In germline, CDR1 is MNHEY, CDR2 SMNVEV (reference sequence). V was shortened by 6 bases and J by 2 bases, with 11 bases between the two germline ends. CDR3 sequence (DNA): TGTGCCAGCAGACGGACAGCCACCTACGAGCAGTACTTC. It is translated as CASRRTATYEQYF.

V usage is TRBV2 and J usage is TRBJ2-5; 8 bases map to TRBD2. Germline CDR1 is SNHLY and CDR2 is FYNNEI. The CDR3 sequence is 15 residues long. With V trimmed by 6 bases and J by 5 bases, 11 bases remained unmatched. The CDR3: CASSPPGLDWETQYF. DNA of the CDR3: TGTGCCAGCAGCCCACCGGGACTAGATTGGGAGACCCAGTACTTC.

The CDR3 protein is CACCLLHLGLAGGDTQYF. The DNA for the CDR3 is TGTGCCTGCTGTTTATTGCACCTGGGACTAGCGGGGGGAGATACGCAGTATTTT. The chain couples TRBV12-3 or TRBV12-4 to TRBJ2-3, with TRBD2 matching over 15 bases. The CDR3 consists of 18 residues. After removal of 11 bases from V and 5 bases from J, the junction contained 17 bases not matched to a gene.

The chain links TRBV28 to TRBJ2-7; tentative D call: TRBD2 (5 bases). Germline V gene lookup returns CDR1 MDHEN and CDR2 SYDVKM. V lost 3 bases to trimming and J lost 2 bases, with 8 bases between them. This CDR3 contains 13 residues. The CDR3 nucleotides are TGTGCCAGCAGTTTCGAGGGCACCTACGAGCAGTACTTC. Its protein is CASSFEGTYEQYF.

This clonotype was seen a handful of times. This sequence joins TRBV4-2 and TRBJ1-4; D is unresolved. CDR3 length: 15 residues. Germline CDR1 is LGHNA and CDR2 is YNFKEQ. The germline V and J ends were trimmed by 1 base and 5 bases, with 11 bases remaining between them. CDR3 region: CASSQGQASNEKLFF. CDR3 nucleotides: TGTGCCAGCAGCCAAGGGCAGGCTTCGAATGAAAAACTGTTTTTT.

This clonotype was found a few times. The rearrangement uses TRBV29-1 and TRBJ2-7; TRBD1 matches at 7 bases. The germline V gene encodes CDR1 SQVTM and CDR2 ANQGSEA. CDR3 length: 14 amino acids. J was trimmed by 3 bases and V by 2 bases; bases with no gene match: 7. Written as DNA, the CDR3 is TGCAGCGTTGAACCTTTGGGACAGAGCTACGAGCAGTACTTC. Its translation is CSVEPLGQSYEQYF.

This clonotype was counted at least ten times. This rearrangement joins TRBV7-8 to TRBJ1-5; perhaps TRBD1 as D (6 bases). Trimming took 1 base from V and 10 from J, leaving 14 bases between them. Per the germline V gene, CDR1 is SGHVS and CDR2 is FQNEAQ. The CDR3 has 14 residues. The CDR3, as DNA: TGTGCCAGCAGCTTAGGACAGGCACATGGCCCCCAGCATTTT. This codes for CASSLGQAHGPQHF.